The 24 T cell receptor gamma chains listed next were all sequenced from one sample in a study of gamma delta lymphoproliferative disorders and STAT genes. TCRdb re-called clones from the multiplex PCR reads via CATT. The table includes approximately 1,900 gamma-chain clones, 6% to 7.5% detected once. The receptor sequences were amplified from genomic DNA of peripheral blood mononuclear cells. Sample: blood. These receptors were taken from a human donor with gamma-delta T-cell large granular lymphocyte leukemia.

This clone has a count of ten or more. V and J are TRGV9 and TRGJ1 or TRGJ2. The J gene, not given by TCRdb, was assigned here from a germline match of the nucleotide sequence. After removal of 3 bases from V and 4 bases from J, the junction contained 3 bases not matched to a gene. The length of the CDR3 is 12 residues. Germline V gene sequence: CDR1 GITISATS, CDR2 ISYDGTV (reference sequence). In DNA, the CDR3 is TGTGCCTTGTGGGAGATGTATTATAAGAAACTCTTT. It yields the protein CALWEMYYKKLF.

Sample share makes this clone medium-sized. Other DNA sequences in the sample encode the same CDR3. The gene calls are TRGV2 and TRGJ1 or TRGJ2. The J gene comes from matching the DNA to germline here; TCRdb lacks it. CDR1 EGSNGY and CDR2 YDSYNSKV come from the germline V gene. This CDR3 contains 12 residues. V was pared by 1 base and J by 3 bases, with 0 bases of the junction left unmatched. Here the CDR3 reads CATWDGYYKKLF. The CDR3 DNA sequence: TGTGCCACCTGGGACGGTTATTATAAGAAACTCTTT.

By proportion, this clone is medium-sized. A V gene of TRGV8 was called, but no J gene was assigned. Germline lookup yields CDR1 VENAVY and CDR2 YDSYNSRV. The CDR3 runs 10 residues. CDR3 protein: CATWDRCLFF. The CDR3 nucleotides read TGTGCCACCTGGGATAGGTGCCTGTTTTTT.

This clone is medium-sized. This rearrangement joins TRGV2 to TRGJ1 or TRGJ2. TCRdb leaves out the J gene; it was filled in here by matching the DNA to germline. The CDR3 has 11 amino acids. J was trimmed by 11 bases and V by 0 bases; bases with no gene match: 4. Germline CDR1 is EGSNGY and CDR2 is YDSYNSKV. The CDR3 here is CATWDGREKLF. DNA for the CDR3: TGTGCCACCTGGGACGGGCGGGAGAAACTCTTT.

Only a few counts were recorded for this clone. Just one base apart from a much larger clone, this may be a read error. No DNA is shown, since the ends of the CDR3 on it are uncertain; the CDR3 is the one TCRdb lists. With the J gene uncalled, the V gene is TRGV11. TRGV11 is reported as an ORF; its role is uncertain. Termini included, the CDR3 measures 18 amino acids. CDR3 amino acids: CTTVPAGLGPTPFHKKLF.

In its sample, this clone was seen many times. The chain links TRGV10 to TRGJ1 or TRGJ2. The J gene comes from matching the DNA to germline here; TCRdb lacks it. TRGV10 is an open reading frame, and its role is uncertain. The CDR3 totals 15 residues. V was clipped by 8 bases and J by 0 bases; unmatched bases: 11. CDR3 DNA: TGTGCTGCGTGGGATTTGACAGAGAATTATTATAAGAAACTCTTT. Its protein is CAAWDLTENYYKKLF.

This clone is medium-sized (0.01 to 0.1%). Different DNA sequences within this sample yield the same CDR3. This chain uses TRGV2 with TRGJ1 or TRGJ2. The J gene comes from matching the DNA to germline here; TCRdb lacks it. Germline loops: CDR1 EGSNGY, CDR2 YDSYNSKV. The CDR3 has 11 amino acids. Unmatched junction bases numbered 2, after V lost 0 bases and J lost 9 bases. The CDR3 coding sequence is TGTGCCACCTGGGACGGGCGTAAGAAACTCTTT. Protein sequence: CATWDGRKKLF.

In its sample, this clone is medium-sized. This chain links TRGV3 with TRGJP1. No J segment appears in TCRdb, so it was assigned here by matching the sequence to germline. Looked up from germline, CDR1 is VTNTFY and CDR2 is YDVSTARD (reference sequence). The CDR3 is 16 amino acids. V lost 0 bases and J lost 2; bases outside the gene matches: 6. CDR3 sequence reads: CATWDRPLTTGWFKIF. In nucleotides, the CDR3 is TGTGCCACCTGGGACAGGCCGCTGACCACTGGTTGGTTCAAGATATTT.

V gene TRGV9 combines with J gene TRGJ1 or TRGJ2. Matching the DNA to germline supplied the J gene, which TCRdb does not give. The trim removed 4 bases at V and 0 bases at J, leaving 15 bases unmatched. CDR3 length: 17 residues. The germline gives CDR1 GITISATS, CDR2 ISYDGTV (reference sequence). The CDR3 is CALWDGMPPKNYYKKLF. In DNA, the CDR3 is TGTGCCTTGTGGGACGGGATGCCCCCCAAGAATTATTATAAGAAACTCTTT.

The V gene is TRGV9, the J gene TRGJ1 or TRGJ2. Matching the DNA to germline supplied the J gene, which TCRdb does not give. Germline V gene lookup returns CDR1 GITISATS and CDR2 ISYDGTV (reference sequence). V shed 3 bases and J 12 bases; nucleotides not matched to a gene: 11. This CDR3 has 12 amino acids. This CDR3 reads CALWEPCQVKLF. The CDR3 nucleotides are TGTGCCTTGTGGGAGCCTTGTCAGGTGAAACTCTTT.

Within the sample, this clone is medium-sized (0.01 to 0.1%). This chain uses TRGV2 with TRGJ1 or TRGJ2. TCRdb leaves out the J gene; it was filled in here by matching the DNA to germline. Germline loops: CDR1 EGSNGY, CDR2 YDSYNSKV. The CDR3 consists of 13 residues. The trim removed 1 base at V and 3 bases at J, leaving 3 bases unmatched. CDR3 in DNA: TGTGCCACCTGGGACGGTATTTATTATAAGAAACTCTTT. Amino acids: CATWDGIYYKKLF.

By its share, this clone is medium-sized (0.01 to 0.1%). The chain links TRGV10 to TRGJP1. Assignment of the J gene here rests on matching the DNA to germline, because TCRdb gives none. TRGV10 is given ORF status, its function remaining uncertain. Germline trimming cut 8 bases from V and 5 bases from J; bases unmatched to any gene: 6. The length of the CDR3 is 13 residues. This CDR3 reads CAAWVGTGWFKIF. CDR3 sequence (DNA): TGTGCTGCGTGGGTCGGGACTGGTTGGTTCAAGATATTT.

This clone is classed as medium-sized (0.01 to 0.1%). The V and J genes are TRGV3 and TRGJ1 or TRGJ2. Assignment of the J gene here rests on matching the DNA to germline, because TCRdb gives none. With 5 bases clipped from V and 0 bases from J, the junction kept 1 base outside the gene matches. The CDR3 has 12 amino acids. The germline CDR1 and CDR2 sequences are VTNTFY and YDVSTARD (reference sequence). The CDR3 sequence is CATWVNYYKKLF. DNA for the CDR3: TGTGCCACCTGGGTGAATTATTATAAGAAACTCTTT.

By share, this clone ranks as medium-sized (0.01 to 0.1%). The J gene is TRGJ1 or TRGJ2, the V gene TRGV10. TCRdb lists no J gene, so it was determined here by aligning the DNA to germline. TRGV10 is identified as an open reading frame with a role that is uncertain. V was pared by 8 bases and J by 9 bases, with 8 bases of the junction left unmatched. This CDR3 is built from 11 residues. In DNA form, the CDR3 reads TGTGCTGCGTGGGAGTCTCGTAAGAAACTCTTT. This gives the protein CAAWESRKKLF.

This clone is labeled as medium-sized. Other DNA sequences from this sample encode an identical CDR3 as well. The chain is built from TRGV2 and TRGJ1 or TRGJ2. The J gene comes from matching the DNA to germline here; TCRdb lacks it. Germline V gives CDR1 EGSNGY, CDR2 YDSYNSKV. The CDR3 runs 11 residues. With V trimmed by 0 bases and J by 8 bases, 1 base remained unmatched. CDR3 loop: CATWDGHKKLF. CDR3 nucleotide sequence: TGTGCCACCTGGGACGGGCATAAGAAACTCTTT.

This clone was counted between two and nine times. The chain links TRGV10 to TRGJP1. The J gene, missing from TCRdb, was assigned here through DNA to germline matching. TRGV10 is treated as an ORF (open reading frame) with a function not yet certain. This CDR3 contains 16 residues. J gave up 5 bases and V 8 bases, and 15 bases lay outside the gene matches. The CDR3 sequence is CAAWDYTGGTGWFKIF. CDR3 in DNA: TGTGCTGCGTGGGATTATACCGGTGGGACTGGTTGGTTCAAGATATTT.

On this clone itself: This clone may be a read error of a much larger clone one base away. In the same sample, other DNA sequences code for this CDR3. The chain employs TRGV3 and TRGJ1 or TRGJ2. TCRdb records no J gene; here it was assigned by comparing the DNA to germline. Trimming cost V 10 bases and J 8 bases; bases outside gene matches: 11. This CDR3 has 11 residues. From germline, CDR1 is VTNTFY and CDR2 YDVSTARD (reference sequence). The DNA of the CDR3 is TGTGCCACTCGGGACCTAGATAAGAAACTCTTT. Its translation: CATRDLDKKLF.

In its sample, this clone ranks as medium-sized. The chain combines TRGV5P with TRGJP1. TCRdb lists no J gene, so it was determined here by aligning the DNA to germline. TRGV5P is marked as a pseudogene. This CDR3 is built from 14 residues. The DNA of the CDR3 is TGTGCCACCTGGGGCGGTACCACTGGTTGGTTCAAGATATTT. Protein: CATWGGTTGWFKIF.

In its sample, this clone ranks as medium-sized. This chain uses TRGV10 with TRGJ1 or TRGJ2. Germline matching of the DNA provided the J gene here, since TCRdb leaves it blank. TRGV10 is filed as an ORF, its function uncertain. Trimming removed 8 bases from V and 11 bases from J; junction bases left unmatched: 4. This CDR3 has 9 amino acids. The CDR3 spells CAAWDQKLF. The CDR3 coding sequence is TGTGCTGCGTGGGATCAGAAACTCTTT.

This clone was seen a handful of times. Other DNA sequences of this sample code for an identical CDR3. This chain uses TRGV9 with TRGJ1 or TRGJ2. TCRdb supplies no J gene; here it was assigned by aligning the nucleotide sequence to germline. J gave up 7 bases and V 0 bases, and 3 bases lay outside the gene matches. CDR3 length: 12 amino acids. Germline V CDR1 and CDR2: GITISATS, ISYDGTV (reference sequence). DNA of the CDR3: TGTGCCTTGTGGGAGGTGTACTATAAGAAACTCTTT. Protein: CALWEVYYKKLF.

Sample share makes this clone medium-sized. The chain links TRGV2 to TRGJ1 or TRGJ2. TCRdb supplies no J gene; here it was assigned by aligning the nucleotide sequence to germline. V shed 0 bases and J 11 bases; nucleotides not matched to a gene: 7. The germline V gene has CDR1 EGSNGY and CDR2 YDSYNSKV. This CDR3 has 12 residues. The CDR3 bases are TGTGCCACCTGGGACGGGCCATGTGAGAAACTCTTT. It codes for CATWDGPCEKLF.

V gene TRGV10 combines with J gene TRGJ1 or TRGJ2. Germline matching of the DNA provided the J gene here, since TCRdb leaves it blank. TRGV10 is noted as an ORF with a role that remains uncertain. J was trimmed by 1 base and V by 8 bases; bases with no gene match: 12. This CDR3 has 15 amino acids. The CDR3 DNA follows: TGTGCTGCGTGGGATTATATGGGTAATTATTATAAGAAACTCTTT. Translated, it gives CAAWDYMGNYYKKLF.

In its sample, this clone is hyperexpanded. Distinct nucleotide sequences in the sample also encode this CDR3. The J gene is TRGJP1, the V gene TRGV10. TCRdb is silent on the J gene; assignment here came from matching the DNA to germline. TRGV10 is designated an ORF whose function remains uncertain. V trimming: 8 bases; J trimming: 0 bases; junction bases outside the gene matches: 7. This CDR3 has 15 residues. CDR3 coding DNA: TGTGCTGCGTGGGCCTATCATACCACTGGTTGGTTCAAGATATTT. Translation gives CAAWAYHTTGWFKIF.

This clone was seen only a few times. V and J are TRGV8 and TRGJ1 or TRGJ2. The J gene was not available in TCRdb and was assigned here by matching the DNA to germline segments. Germline-derived CDR1 and CDR2 are VENAVY and YDSYNSRV. Trimming cost V 2 bases and J 12 bases; bases outside gene matches: 4. The CDR3 runs 10 residues. CDR3 region: CATWDKGKLF. The CDR3 DNA reads as TGTGCCACCTGGGATAAGGGGAAACTCTTT.